One and the same sample provided the 5 T cell receptor beta chains below, sequenced in a study of identifying expanded T cells in peripheral blood. Using immunoSEQ multiplex PCR, the repertoire was profiled, and TCRdb retains in-frame clones only, with some absent. The table records more than 55,000 clones, roughly 86% of them present only once. Sequencing was carried out using blood. The receptors were sampled from a person aged 18 to 75 in good health.

This clone was seen only once. The chain has TRBV28 and TRBJ1-3, with 9 bases matching TRBD1. CDR3 size: 15 residues. Looked up from germline, CDR1 is MDHEN and CDR2 is SYDVKM. V lost 4 bases, J lost 2 bases, and 3 bases stayed unmatched. DNA for the CDR3: TGTGCCAGCAGTTCAAGACAGGGGGCTGGAAACACCATATATTTT. Its translation: CASSSRQGAGNTIYF.

The V gene is TRBV19, the J gene TRBJ2-7, with D unresolved. The CDR3 is 12 amino acids. Deletions cut 8 bases from V and 0 bases from J, with 8 bases between. Looked up from germline, CDR1 is LNHDA and CDR2 is SQIVND (reference sequence). The CDR3 DNA follows: TGTGCCAGTTCCCCGGGCTCCTACGAGCAGTACTTC. This translates into CASSPGSYEQYF.

This clone was recorded once. The V call is TRBV30, the J call TRBJ2-7, with D unresolved. Germline CDR1 is GTSNPN and CDR2 is SVGIG (reference sequence). Trimming removed 3 bases at V and 4 bases at J, with 16 bases between. The CDR3 runs 14 residues. CDR3 loop: CAWSPTPRPYEQYF. CDR3 sequence (DNA): TGTGCCTGGAGCCCCACACCGCGCCCTTACGAGCAGTACTTC.

The chain links TRBV15 to TRBJ2-5; D not certain. Germline CDR1 is LNHNV and CDR2 is YYDKDF (reference sequence). The CDR3 is 12 amino acids. CDR3 loop: CDSGPQQETQYF. In DNA form, the CDR3 reads TGTGACTCTGGGCCTCAACAAGAGACCCAGTACTTC.

The chain recombines TRBV7-2 with TRBJ1-5; perhaps TRBD1 as D (5 bases). The V end was cut by 5 bases, the J end by 2 bases, with 13 bases between. The CDR3 extends over 15 amino acids. Germline CDR1 is SGHTA and CDR2 is FQGNSA. CDR3 coding DNA: TGTGCCAGCAGCCACGGGTCGGGGGGCAATCAGCCCCAGCATTTT. Residues: CASSHGSGGNQPQHF.